This TCR beta chain was documented in a study of blood T cells in healthy people across ages. Background on the study: Template-switching capture recovered about one barcoded beta molecule per two T cells.

With a J-beta primer mix and a sample-barcoded 5' primer, a second PCR ran roughly 6 to 11 cycles. TCRdb used MiXCR to reprocess the 5' RACE reads, holding one entry per CDR3 protein. The repertoire includes approximately 800,000 distinct CDR3 sequences, roughly 50% of them detected once, and over 20% sits in the top ten. The CDR3 is made up of 14 amino acids. V was shortened by 6 bases and J by 5 bases, with 19 bases between the two germline ends. Germline V gives CDR1 DFQATT, CDR2 SNEGSKA (reference sequence). Each individual donor underwent a draw of ten milliliters of peripheral blood. Extractions gave at least 6 micrograms of total RNA per sample.

V usage is TRBV20-1 and J usage is TRBJ2-5; a possible D gene is TRBD1 (5 bases). The TCR sequence derives from a man younger than 45 in good health. Sequencing was done on a sample of blood. CDR3 loop: CSALGVGGQETQYF. CDR3 nucleotide sequence: TGCAGTGCCCTAGGGGTGGGTGGCCAGGAGACCCAGTACTTC.